Presented here are 22 T cell receptor beta chains from one specimen sequenced in a study of blood T cell repertoires in COVID-19. Measured with immunoSEQ multiplex PCR; TCRdb has only the in-frame clones, and not every one. The sample has 95,000 to 120,000 clones, 85% seen once. What was sequenced was peripheral blood. The origin of the receptors is a human donor in a cohort sampled during active COVID-19.

The chain couples TRBV19 to TRBJ1-6, with 9 bases fitting TRBD1. The CDR3 is made up of 14 amino acids. Germline CDR1 reads LNHDA; CDR2 reads SQIVND (reference sequence). Trimming at V came to 5 bases and at J to 14 bases, leaving 10 bases not matched to a gene. CDR3 region: CASSSDRGDPALHF. The CDR3 DNA reads TGTGCCAGTAGTTCTGACAGGGGGGATCCAGCCCTCCACTTT. The full variable domain, its missing parts supplied by reference TRBV19 and TRBJ1-6, is DGGITQSPKYLFRKEGQNVTLSCEQNLNHDAMYWYRQDPGQGLRLIYYSQIVNDFQKGDIAEGYSVSREKKESFPLTVTSAQKNPTAFYLCASSSDRGDPALHFGNGTRLTVT.

The V gene is TRBV9, the J gene TRBJ1-5, with 10 bases matching TRBD1. This CDR3 has 15 amino acids. The ends lost 0 bases at V and 6 bases at J; junction bases unmatched: 3. CDR1 is SGDLS, CDR2 YYNGEE, per germline. As DNA, the CDR3 is TGTGCCAGCAGCGTAGACGGACAGGGGGGTCAGCCCCAGCATTTT. This encodes CASSVDGQGGQPQHF.

The rearrangement uses TRBV7-8 and TRBJ1-2; maybe TRBD1 (5 bases). V was cut by 5 bases and J by 4 bases, with 8 bases left in between. CDR1 is SGHVS, CDR2 FQNEAQ, per germline. This CDR3 spans 12 amino acids. Here the CDR3 DNA reads TGTGCCAGCAGCCCAGACAGCTATGGCTACACCTTC. Residues: CASSPDSYGYTF.

The chain has TRBV7-2 and TRBJ2-1; TRBD1 might be the D (6 bases). V was pared by 0 bases and J by 11 bases, with 8 bases between. Per the germline V gene, CDR1 is SGHTA and CDR2 is FQGNSA. The CDR3 runs to 12 residues. The CDR3 DNA is TGTGCCAGCAGCTTAGCCGACAGGAAGCAGTTCTTC. This gives the protein CASSLADRKQFF.

V gene TRBV10-3 combines with J gene TRBJ2-2; 7 positions agree with TRBD2. CDR1 is ENHRY and CDR2 is SYGVKD in the germline V gene. There are 15 residues in the CDR3. Trimming removed 9 bases from V and 0 bases from J; junction bases left unmatched: 7. CDR3 amino acids: CAIRPGTTNTGELFF. The CDR3 DNA follows: TGTGCCATTCGGCCGGGGACTACGAACACCGGGGAGCTGTTTTTT.

The chain carries TRBV6-2 or TRBV6-3 and TRBJ1-5, with 9 positions matching TRBD1. Germline CDR1 reads MNHEY; CDR2 reads SVGEGT. The trim removed 7 bases at V and 4 bases at J, leaving 8 bases unmatched. CDR3 length equals 15 residues. CDR3 in DNA: TGTGCCAGCAACCCACAGGGGGCGGGAAATCAGCCCCAGCATTTT. Amino acid sequence: CASNPQGAGNQPQHF.

V usage is TRBV7-2 and J usage is TRBJ2-1, with D possibly TRBD2 on 5 matching bases. The CDR3 consists of 13 residues. The germline V and J ends were trimmed by 3 bases and 4 bases, with 7 bases remaining between them. Germline CDR1 and CDR2: SGHTA and FQGNSA. CDR3 nucleotides: TGTGCCAGCAGCTTCCCGGGGTACAATGAGCAGTTCTTC. It encodes CASSFPGYNEQFF.

The V and J genes are TRBV27 and TRBJ1-3; D is ambiguous. The CDR3 consists of 15 residues. Trimming took off 1 base at V and 1 base at J, with 8 bases between the two ends. Germline values: CDR1 MNHEY, CDR2 SMNVEV (reference sequence). CDR3 DNA: TGTGCCAGCAGTTTATGGGCGGGGTCTGGAAACACCATATATTTT. Translated: CASSLWAGSGNTIYF.

This chain joins TRBV7-3 and TRBJ2-1; D not certain. This CDR3 is built from 13 residues. Germline CDR1 is SGHTA and CDR2 is FQGTGA. V was cut by 2 bases and J by 5 bases, with 7 bases left in between. This CDR3 reads CASSLVLNNEQFF. Here the CDR3 DNA reads TGTGCCAGCAGCTTAGTACTTAACAATGAGCAGTTCTTC.

The chain carries TRBV5-8 and TRBJ2-3, with 7 positions matching TRBD1. Germline lookup yields CDR1 SGHTS and CDR2 YDEGEE. The CDR3 consists of 16 residues. V shed 1 base, J shed 2 bases, and the junction held 7 bases outside the gene matches. CDR3 sequence (DNA): TGTGCCAGCAGCTTGCCACGACAGGGTTACACAGATACGCAGTATTTT. It translates to CASSLPRQGYTDTQYF.

This chain joins TRBV5-1 and TRBJ2-3; D not certain. This CDR3 has 16 amino acids. Per germline, CDR1 SGHRS and CDR2 YFSETQ. V gave up 4 bases and J gave up 5 bases, with 20 bases separating them. The CDR3 DNA reads TGCGCCAGCAGCAAATCCGGATGGGCCCCAGGAGATACGCAGTATTTT. This sequence encodes CASSKSGWAPGDTQYF.

The rearrangement joins TRBV9 to TRBJ2-1; tentative D call: TRBD1 (6 bases). The CDR3 totals 13 residues. Trimming removed 2 bases at V and 5 bases at J, with 8 bases between. Germline V CDR1 and CDR2: SGDLS, YYNGEE. CDR3 residues: CASSVGQHNEQFF. The CDR3 DNA is TGTGCCAGCAGCGTCGGACAGCACAATGAGCAGTTCTTC.

The chain carries TRBV11-2 and TRBJ2-7; tentatively, D is TRBD2 (6 bases). V was trimmed by 0 bases and J by 3 bases, leaving 12 bases between them. The CDR3 sequence is 15 residues long. Germline CDR1 SGHAT, CDR2 FQNNGV. Written as DNA, the CDR3 is TGTGCCAGCAGCTTAGATAGCGGACAACACTACGAGCAGTACTTC. Its translation: CASSLDSGQHYEQYF.

V and J are TRBV2 and TRBJ1-6; 7 bases map to TRBD1. Germline CDR1 reads SNHLY; CDR2 reads FYNNEI. V dropped 3 bases and J dropped 7; count of bases not matched to a gene: 3. The CDR3 runs 14 residues. In nucleotides, the CDR3 is TGTGCCAGCAGTGAGACAGGGAGGAATTCACCCCTCCACTTT. It codes for CASSETGRNSPLHF.

This chain uses TRBV6-2 or TRBV6-3 with TRBJ1-5; 7 bases are a match to TRBD1. V gave up 4 bases and J gave up 4 bases; unmatched junction bases: 13. CDR3 length: 17 residues. Germline values: CDR1 MNHEY, CDR2 SVGEGT. This chain's CDR3 is CASSFFTRQGSNQPQHF. CDR3 DNA sequence: TGTGCCAGCAGTTTTTTTACCCGACAGGGTTCGAATCAGCCCCAGCATTTT.

The chain employs TRBV5-4 and TRBJ2-7; D is possibly TRBD2 (5 bases). Trimming stripped 0 bases from V and 2 bases from J, with 9 bases between. Germline V gene sequence: CDR1 SGHNT, CDR2 YYREEE (reference sequence). This CDR3 has 14 amino acids. CDR3 DNA sequence: TGTGCCAGCAGCTTGGTAGCGTCTACCTACGAGCAGTACTTC. Translation gives CASSLVASTYEQYF.

This chain uses TRBV18 with TRBJ1-4; 7 positions match TRBD1. This CDR3 has 14 residues. V lost 3 bases to trimming and J lost 7 bases; unmatched junction nucleotides: 5. Germline lookup yields CDR1 KGHSH and CDR2 LQKENI. The CDR3 DNA reads TGTGCCAGCTCACCGGGACAGTCAGTTGAAAAACTGTTTTTT. It is translated as CASSPGQSVEKLFF.

The chain employs TRBV12-3 or TRBV12-4 and TRBJ1-2; D gene ambiguous. The CDR3 length is 13 residues. V was clipped by 8 bases and J by 4 bases, with 14 bases between them. The CDR3 here is CASREYDSYGYTF. The CDR3 bases are TGTGCCAGCCGCGAATACGACTCCTATGGCTACACCTTC.

This rearrangement joins TRBV19 to TRBJ2-2; weak D call: TRBD1 (5 bases). The CDR3 spans 13 residues. The germline V gene has CDR1 LNHDA and CDR2 SQIVND (reference sequence). V was cut by 7 bases and J by 6 bases, with 12 bases left in between. CDR3 region: CASNLGAAGELFF. The CDR3 nucleotides read TGTGCCAGTAATCTAGGGGCGGCCGGGGAGCTGTTTTTT.

V gene TRBV3-1 (or the pseudogene TRBV3-2) combines with J gene TRBJ1-1, with a possible D match to TRBD1 (6 bases). The V and J ends lost 0 bases and 3 bases respectively, with 11 bases between them. The CDR3 consists of 15 residues. The V gene's germline CDR1 is LGHDT and CDR2 YNNKEL (reference sequence). Here the CDR3 reads CASSQDAGADTEAFF. The CDR3 DNA reads TGTGCCAGCAGCCAAGATGCAGGGGCGGACACTGAAGCTTTCTTT.

The rearrangement joins TRBV14 to TRBJ2-1; D gene uncertain. Germline V gene sequence: CDR1 SGHDN, CDR2 FVKESK. The CDR3 totals 14 residues. V dropped 1 base and J dropped 2 bases, with 6 bases sitting between them. CDR3 sequence: CASSQVNTYNEQFF. The CDR3 nucleotides read TGTGCCAGCAGCCAAGTAAATACCTACAATGAGCAGTTCTTC.

The chain uses TRBV6-5 and TRBJ1-4; D is unresolved. The CDR3 is 15 amino acids. The germline V gene has CDR1 MNHEY and CDR2 SVGAGI. The V and J ends lost 7 bases and 8 bases respectively, with 20 bases between them. The CDR3 spells CASTPARLVMEKLFF. In nucleotides, the CDR3 is TGTGCCAGCACCCCCGCGCGGCTTGTAATGGAAAAACTGTTTTTT.